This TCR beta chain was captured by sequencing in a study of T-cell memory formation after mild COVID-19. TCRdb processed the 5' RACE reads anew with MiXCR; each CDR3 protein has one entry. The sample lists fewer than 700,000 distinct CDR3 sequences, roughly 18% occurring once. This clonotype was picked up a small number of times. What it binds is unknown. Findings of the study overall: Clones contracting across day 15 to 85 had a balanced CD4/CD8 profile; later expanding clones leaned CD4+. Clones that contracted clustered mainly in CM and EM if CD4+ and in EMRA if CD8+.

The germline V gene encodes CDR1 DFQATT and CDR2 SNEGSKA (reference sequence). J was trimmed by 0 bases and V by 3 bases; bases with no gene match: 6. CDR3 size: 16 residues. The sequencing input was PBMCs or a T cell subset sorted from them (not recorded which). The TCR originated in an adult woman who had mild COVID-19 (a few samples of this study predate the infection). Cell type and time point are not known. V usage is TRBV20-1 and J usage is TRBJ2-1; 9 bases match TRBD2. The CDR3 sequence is CSARSPREGSYNEQFF. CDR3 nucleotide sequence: TGCAGTGCTAGGTCGCCGCGGGAGGGCTCCTACAATGAGCAGTTCTTC.